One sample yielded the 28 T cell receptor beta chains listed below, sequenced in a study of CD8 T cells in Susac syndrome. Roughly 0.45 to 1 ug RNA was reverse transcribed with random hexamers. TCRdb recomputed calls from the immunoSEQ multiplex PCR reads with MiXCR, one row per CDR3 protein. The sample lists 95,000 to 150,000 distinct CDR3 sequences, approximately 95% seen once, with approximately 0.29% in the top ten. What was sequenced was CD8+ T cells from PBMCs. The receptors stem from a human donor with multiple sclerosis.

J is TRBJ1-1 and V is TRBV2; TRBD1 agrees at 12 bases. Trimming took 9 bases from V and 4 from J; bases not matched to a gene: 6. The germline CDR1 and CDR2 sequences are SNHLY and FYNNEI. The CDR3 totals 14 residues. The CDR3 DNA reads TGTGCCAGTGGGGACAGGGGGCTCGGCACTGAAGCTTTCTTT. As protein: CASGDRGLGTEAFF. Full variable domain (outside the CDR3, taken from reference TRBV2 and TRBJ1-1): EPEVTQTPSHQVTQMGQEVILRCVPISNHLYFYWYRQILGQKVEFLVSFYNNEISEKSEIFDDQFSVERPDGSNFTLKIRSTKLEDSAMYFCASGDRGLGTEAFFGQGTRLTVV.

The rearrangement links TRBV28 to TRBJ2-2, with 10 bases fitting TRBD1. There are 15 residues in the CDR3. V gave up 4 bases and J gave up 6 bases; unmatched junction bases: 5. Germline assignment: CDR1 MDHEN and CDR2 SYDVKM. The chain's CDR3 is CASSSTDRGAGELFF. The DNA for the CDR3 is TGTGCCAGCAGTTCTACGGACAGGGGGGCCGGGGAGCTGTTTTTT.

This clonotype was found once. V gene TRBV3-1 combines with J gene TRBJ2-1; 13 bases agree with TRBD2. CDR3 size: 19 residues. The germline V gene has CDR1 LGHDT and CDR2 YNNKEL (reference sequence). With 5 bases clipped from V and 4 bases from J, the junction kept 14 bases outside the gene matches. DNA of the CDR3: TGTGCCAGCAGCGCCGGACTAGCGGGAGAGCTACCTCTTTACAATGAGCAGTTCTTC. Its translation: CASSAGLAGELPLYNEQFF.

The CDR3, as DNA: TGTGCCAGCAGCTCTACCCCTGGGGGGGACACTGAAGCTTTCTTT. As protein: CASSSTPGGDTEAFF. V usage is TRBV7-9 and J usage is TRBJ1-1, with D tentatively TRBD1 (5 bases). Trimming took off 4 bases at V and 3 bases at J, with 15 bases between the two ends. CDR3 length: 15 residues. The germline V gene has CDR1 SEHNR and CDR2 FQNEAQ (reference sequence).

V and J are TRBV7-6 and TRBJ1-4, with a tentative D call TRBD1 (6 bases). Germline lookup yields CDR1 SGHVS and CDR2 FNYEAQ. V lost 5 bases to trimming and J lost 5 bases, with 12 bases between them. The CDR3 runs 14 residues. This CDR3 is CASSPQGRNEKLFF. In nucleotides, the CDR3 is TGTGCCAGCAGCCCTCAGGGGAGGAATGAAAAACTGTTTTTT.

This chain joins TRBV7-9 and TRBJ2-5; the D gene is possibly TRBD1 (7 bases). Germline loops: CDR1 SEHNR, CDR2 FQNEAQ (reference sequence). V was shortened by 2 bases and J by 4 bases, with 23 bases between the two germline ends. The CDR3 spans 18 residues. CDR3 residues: CASSLRIARGAMVETQYF. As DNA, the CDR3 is TGTGCCAGCAGCTTAAGAATAGCCAGGGGGGCGATGGTAGAGACCCAGTACTTC.

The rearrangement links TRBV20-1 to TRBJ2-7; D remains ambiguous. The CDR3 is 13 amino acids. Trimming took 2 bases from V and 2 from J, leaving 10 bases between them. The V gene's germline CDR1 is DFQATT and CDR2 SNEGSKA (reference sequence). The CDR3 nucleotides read TGCAGTGCTAGACCCCGACTGGCCTACGAGCAGTACGTC. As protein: CSARPRLAYEQYV.

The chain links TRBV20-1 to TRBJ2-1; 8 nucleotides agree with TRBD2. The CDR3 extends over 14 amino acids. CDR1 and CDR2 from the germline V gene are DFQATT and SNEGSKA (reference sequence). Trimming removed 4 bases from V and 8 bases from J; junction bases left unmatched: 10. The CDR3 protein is CSATGTSNGDEQFF. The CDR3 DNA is TGCAGTGCTACGGGGACTAGTAATGGGGATGAGCAGTTCTTC.

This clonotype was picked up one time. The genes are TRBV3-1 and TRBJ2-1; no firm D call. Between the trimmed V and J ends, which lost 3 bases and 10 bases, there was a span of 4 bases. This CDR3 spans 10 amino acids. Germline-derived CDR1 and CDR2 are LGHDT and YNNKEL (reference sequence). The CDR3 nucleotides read TGTGCCAGCAGCCACATAGAGCAGTTCTTC. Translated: CASSHIEQFF.

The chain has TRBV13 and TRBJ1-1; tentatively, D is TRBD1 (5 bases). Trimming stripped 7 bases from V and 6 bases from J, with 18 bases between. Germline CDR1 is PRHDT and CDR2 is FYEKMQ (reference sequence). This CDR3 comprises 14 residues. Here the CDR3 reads CASILREGRAEAFF. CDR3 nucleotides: TGTGCCAGCATCCTTAGGGAGGGACGGGCTGAAGCTTTCTTT.

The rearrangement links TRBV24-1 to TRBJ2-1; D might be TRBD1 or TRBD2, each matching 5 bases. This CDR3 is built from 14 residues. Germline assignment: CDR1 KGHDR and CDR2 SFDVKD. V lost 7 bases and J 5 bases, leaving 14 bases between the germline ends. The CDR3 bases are TGTGCCACCAGGGGCAGGGACGACCACAATGAGCAGTTCTTC. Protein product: CATRGRDDHNEQFF.

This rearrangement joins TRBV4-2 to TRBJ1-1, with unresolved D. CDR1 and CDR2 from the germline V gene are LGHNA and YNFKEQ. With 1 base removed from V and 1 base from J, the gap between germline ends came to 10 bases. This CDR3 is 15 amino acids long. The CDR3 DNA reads TGTGCCAGCAGCCAAGTAAGGAGCGGGAACACTGAAGCTTTCTTT. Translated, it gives CASSQVRSGNTEAFF.

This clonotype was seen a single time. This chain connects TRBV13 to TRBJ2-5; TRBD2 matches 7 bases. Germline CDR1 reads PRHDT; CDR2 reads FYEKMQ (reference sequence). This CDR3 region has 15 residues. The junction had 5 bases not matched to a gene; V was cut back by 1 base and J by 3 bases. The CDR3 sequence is CASSLDGGEEETQYF. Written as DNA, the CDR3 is TGTGCCAGCAGCTTAGATGGGGGGGAGGAAGAGACCCAGTACTTC.

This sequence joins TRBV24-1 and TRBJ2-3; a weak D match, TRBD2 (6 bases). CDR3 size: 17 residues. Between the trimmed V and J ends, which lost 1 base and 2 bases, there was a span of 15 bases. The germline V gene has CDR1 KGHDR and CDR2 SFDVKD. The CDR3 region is CATSDLTGGAPTDTQYF. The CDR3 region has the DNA TGTGCCACCAGTGATTTAACCGGCGGGGCACCCACAGATACGCAGTATTTT.

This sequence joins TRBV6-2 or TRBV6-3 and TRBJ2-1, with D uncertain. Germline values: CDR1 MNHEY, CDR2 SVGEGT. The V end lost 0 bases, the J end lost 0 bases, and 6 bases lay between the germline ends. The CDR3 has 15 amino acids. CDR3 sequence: CASSYSESSYNEQFF. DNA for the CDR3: TGTGCCAGCAGTTACTCAGAGAGCTCCTACAATGAGCAGTTCTTC.

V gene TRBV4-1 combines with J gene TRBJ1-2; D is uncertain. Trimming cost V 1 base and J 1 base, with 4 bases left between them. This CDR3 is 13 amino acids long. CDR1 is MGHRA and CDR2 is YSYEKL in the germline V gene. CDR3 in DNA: TGCGCCAGCAGCCAAGTCATTAACTATGGCTACACCTTC. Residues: CASSQVINYGYTF.

The CDR3 protein is CASSSVGGYTF. The CDR3 coding sequence is TGCGCCAGCAGCTCCGTTGGGGGCTACACCTTC. The chain has TRBV5-1 and TRBJ1-2; D is unclear. V was shortened by 3 bases and J by 8 bases, with 8 bases between the two germline ends. The CDR3 has 11 amino acids. Germline lookup yields CDR1 SGHRS and CDR2 YFSETQ.

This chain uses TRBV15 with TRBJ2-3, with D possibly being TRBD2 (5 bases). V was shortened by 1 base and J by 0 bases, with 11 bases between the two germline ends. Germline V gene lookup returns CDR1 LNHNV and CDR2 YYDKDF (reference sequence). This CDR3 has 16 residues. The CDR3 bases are TGTGCCACCAGCAGAGCTTTAGCGACTAGCACAGATACGCAGTATTTT. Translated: CATSRALATSTDTQYF.

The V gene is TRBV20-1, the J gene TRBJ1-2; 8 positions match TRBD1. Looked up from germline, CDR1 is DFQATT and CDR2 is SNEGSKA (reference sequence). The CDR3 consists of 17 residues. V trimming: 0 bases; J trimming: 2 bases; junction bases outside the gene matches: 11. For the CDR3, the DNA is TGCAGTGCTAGAGATCGTTTACGACAGGGGAAGAACTATGGCTACACCTTC. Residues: CSARDRLRQGKNYGYTF.

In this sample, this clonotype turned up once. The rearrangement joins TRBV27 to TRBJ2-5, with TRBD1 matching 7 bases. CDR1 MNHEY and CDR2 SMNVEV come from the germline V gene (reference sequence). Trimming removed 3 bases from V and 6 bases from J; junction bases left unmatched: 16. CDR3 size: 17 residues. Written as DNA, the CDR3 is TGTGCCAGCAGTTTTTCCCGGACAGGAGTCGCTGAGAAGACCCAGTACTTC. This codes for CASSFSRTGVAEKTQYF.

CDR3 loop: CAISESGQGRWEQYF. DNA for the CDR3: TGTGCCATCAGTGAGTCGGGGCAGGGACGTTGGGAGCAGTACTTC. J is TRBJ2-7 and V is TRBV10-3, with D perhaps given as TRBD1 or TRBD2 (5 bases each). Germline CDR1 reads ENHRY; CDR2 reads SYGVKD. V was shortened by 0 bases and J by 7 bases, with 16 bases between the two germline ends. The CDR3 covers 15 residues.

This chain's CDR3 is CASSLGVDNNQPQHF. CDR3 DNA: TGCGCCAGCAGCTTGGGTGTAGACAACAATCAGCCCCAGCATTTT. The chain uses TRBV5-1 and TRBJ1-5, with no clear D. CDR1 is SGHRS and CDR2 is YFSETQ in the germline V gene. The CDR3 consists of 15 residues. Trimming removed 0 bases at V and 3 bases at J, with 10 bases between. The whole variable domain, remainder taken from reference TRBV5-1 and TRBJ1-5, is KAGVTQTPRYLIKTRGQQVTLSCSPISGHRSVSWYQQTPGQGLQFLFEYFSETQRNKGNFPGRFSGRQFSNSRSEMNVSTLELGDSALYLCASSLGVDNNQPQHFGDGTRLSIL.

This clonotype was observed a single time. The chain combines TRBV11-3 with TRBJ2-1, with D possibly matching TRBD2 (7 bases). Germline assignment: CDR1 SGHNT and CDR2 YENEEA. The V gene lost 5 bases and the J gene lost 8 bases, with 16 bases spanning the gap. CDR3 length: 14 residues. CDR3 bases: TGTGCCAGCAGCCTTAGCGGAGGGGGGGATGAGCAGTTCTTC. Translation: CASSLSGGGDEQFF.

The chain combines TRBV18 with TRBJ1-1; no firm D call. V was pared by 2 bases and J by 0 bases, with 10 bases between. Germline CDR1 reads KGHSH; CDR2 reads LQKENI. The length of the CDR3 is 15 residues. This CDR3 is CASSPGNGLNTEAFF. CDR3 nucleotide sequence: TGTGCCAGCTCACCAGGGAACGGCCTGAACACTGAAGCTTTCTTT.

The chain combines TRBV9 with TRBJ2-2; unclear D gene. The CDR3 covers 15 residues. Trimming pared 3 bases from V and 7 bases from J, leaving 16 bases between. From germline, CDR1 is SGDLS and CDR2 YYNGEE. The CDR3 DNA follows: TGTGCCAGCAGCGATACTGGAAGTACAGACGGGGAGCTGTTTTTT. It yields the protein CASSDTGSTDGELFF.

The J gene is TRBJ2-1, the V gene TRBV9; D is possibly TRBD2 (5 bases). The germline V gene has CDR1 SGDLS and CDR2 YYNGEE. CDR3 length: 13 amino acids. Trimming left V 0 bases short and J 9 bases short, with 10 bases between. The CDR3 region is CASSVARRSEQFF. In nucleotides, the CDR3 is TGTGCCAGCAGCGTAGCTCGGAGGAGTGAGCAGTTCTTC.

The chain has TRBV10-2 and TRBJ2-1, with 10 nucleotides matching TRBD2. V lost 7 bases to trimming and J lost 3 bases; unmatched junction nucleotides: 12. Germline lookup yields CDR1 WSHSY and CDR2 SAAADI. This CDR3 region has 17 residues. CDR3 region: CASTKRGGRQGYNEQFF. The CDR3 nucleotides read TGCGCCAGCACCAAGCGGGGGGGCCGCCAAGGCTACAATGAGCAGTTCTTC.

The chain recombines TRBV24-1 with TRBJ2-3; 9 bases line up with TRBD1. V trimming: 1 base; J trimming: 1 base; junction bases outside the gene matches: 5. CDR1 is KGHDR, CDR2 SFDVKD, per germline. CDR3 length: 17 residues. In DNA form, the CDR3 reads TGTGCCACCAGTGATTTATCGGGACAGGGACGCACAGATACGCAGTATTTT. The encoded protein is CATSDLSGQGRTDTQYF.